This TCR beta chain was retrieved from a study of T cell changes during pregnancy in multiple sclerosis. The table came from immunoSEQ multiplex PCR; TCRdb's copy has only in-frame clones and leaves some out. The sample lists tens of thousands of clones, more than 75% occurring once. Sequences were derived from CD8+ T cells from peripheral blood mononuclear cells, sampled after pregnancy. The receptor was derived from a female donor with multiple sclerosis, enrolled in a pregnancy study.

The CDR3: CASSDPRTGLGPLHF. The CDR3 DNA sequence: TGTGCCAGCAGTGACCCCAGGACAGGTCTGGGGCCCCTCCACTTT. V usage is TRBV2 and J usage is TRBJ1-6, with 7 bases matching TRBD1. CDR1 is SNHLY, CDR2 FYNNEI, per germline. This CDR3 comprises 15 residues. The ends lost 3 bases at V and 13 bases at J; junction bases unmatched: 12. Full variable domain (missing parts from reference TRBV2 and TRBJ1-6): EPEVTQTPSHQVTQMGQEVILRCVPISNHLYFYWYRQILGQKVEFLVSFYNNEISEKSEIFDDQFSVERPDGSNFTLKIRSTKLEDSAMYFCASSDPRTGLGPLHFGNGTRLTVT.